The 30 T cell receptor beta chains reported below all come from one sample, sequenced in a study of T cell clusters in autoimmune cytopenias. Each sample's input was 250 to 300 ng genomic DNA, 38,000 or so genome equivalents. TRB rearrangements were amplified by touch-down multiplex PCR with mixed TRB-A/B primers. TCRdb re-called the multiplex PCR reads and gives one entry per CDR3 protein, without DNA. The table lists fewer than 3,000 distinct CDR3 sequences, with 35% in the top ten. The specimen was peripheral blood. These receptors originate from a human donor with an autoimmune cytopenia, with autoimmune hepatitis or in good health (not recorded which).

The chain has TRBV11-2 and TRBJ2-1. Germline-derived CDR1 and CDR2 are SGHAT and FQNNGV. This CDR3 region has 12 residues. The CDR3 is CASSSTGNEQFF.

This clonotype ranks as medium-sized in terms of frequency. This sequence joins TRBV28 and TRBJ1-2; TCRdb calls TRBD1, which cannot be checked without DNA. The CDR3 is 13 amino acids. In germline, CDR1 is MDHEN, CDR2 SYDVKM. This CDR3 is CASSHHGRYGYTF.

This clonotype is medium-sized by frequency. The genes are TRBV19 and TRBJ2-7; absent DNA, TCRdb's TRBD1 call cannot be checked. The CDR3 contains 16 residues. Germline V gene data show CDR1 as LNHDA and CDR2 as SQIVND (reference sequence). This CDR3 is CASSARTGLDPYEQYF.

Judged by frequency, this clonotype is medium-sized. The rearrangement links TRBV19 to TRBJ2-7; with no DNA, the TCRdb D assignment of TRBD1 cannot be verified. This CDR3 is 15 amino acids long. Germline V gene data show CDR1 as LNHDA and CDR2 as SQIVND (reference sequence). This CDR3 reads CASSRRGERTYEQYF.

V gene TRBV20-1 combines with J gene TRBJ1-1; TCRdb picks TRBD1, but there is no DNA to check that call. The CDR3 covers 13 residues. The germline gives CDR1 DFQATT, CDR2 SNEGSKA (reference sequence). CDR3 sequence reads: CSARDTRDAEAFF.

The chain carries TRBV6-5 and TRBJ2-2; TCRdb designates TRBD1, a call that cannot be tested without DNA. CDR1 and CDR2 (germline): MNHEY, SVGAGI. The CDR3 contains 16 residues. The CDR3 here is CASSWKWTDSTGELFF.

The J gene is TRBJ2-2, the V gene TRBV10-3; TCRdb designates TRBD1, a call that cannot be tested without DNA. Germline V gene lookup returns CDR1 ENHRY and CDR2 SYGVKD. The CDR3 is 14 residues long. The CDR3 spells CAISSRVAAGELFF.

This clonotype ranks as medium-sized in terms of frequency. The chain employs TRBV12-3 or TRBV12-4 and TRBJ2-2; TCRdb lists TRBD2, though no DNA is available to test this call. The CDR3 is made up of 15 amino acids. The CDR3 here is CASSIRTAGSGELFF.

This clonotype is labeled medium-sized based on frequency. This chain joins TRBV5-6 and TRBJ1-2; TCRdb lists TRBD1, though no DNA is available to test this call. CDR3 length: 15 amino acids. Germline V gene sequence: CDR1 SGHDT, CDR2 YYEEEE. CDR3 loop: CASSLGFRGLYGYTF. Looking up the rest from reference TRBV5-6 and TRBJ1-2 gives the full variable domain: DAGVTQSPTHLIKTRGQQVTLRCSPKSGHDTVSWYQQALGQGPQFIFQYYEEEERQRGNFPDRFSGHQFPNYSSELNVNALLLGDSALYLCASSLGFRGLYGYTFGSGTRLTVV.

This clonotype registers medium-sized by frequency. The chain has TRBV5-1 and TRBJ2-6. Germline CDR1 SGHRS, CDR2 YFSETQ. The CDR3 consists of 16 residues. CDR3 sequence reads: CASSLAMGSGANVLTF.

This clonotype shows up as medium-sized by frequency. This chain joins TRBV30 and TRBJ2-7. Germline V CDR1 and CDR2: GTSNPN, SVGIG (reference sequence). This CDR3 has 14 residues. CDR3 residues: CAWSVRGNAYEQYF.

V gene TRBV27 combines with J gene TRBJ2-2. Germline CDR1 and CDR2: MNHEY and SMNVEV (reference sequence). There are 11 residues in the CDR3. The CDR3 sequence is CASRLTGELFF.

This clonotype is labeled medium-sized based on frequency. The V and J genes are TRBV29-1 and TRBJ1-1. CDR1 SQVTM and CDR2 ANQGSEA come from the germline V gene. The CDR3 sequence is 13 residues long. CDR3 loop: CSVERGRNTEAFF.

Considering frequency, this clonotype is medium-sized (0.01 to 0.1%). The genes are TRBV6-5 and TRBJ2-5. Germline V gene data show CDR1 as MNHEY and CDR2 as SVGAGI. This CDR3 has 14 amino acids. The chain's CDR3 is CASSTHNSDGTQYF.

This clonotype shows up as medium-sized by frequency. The rearrangement links TRBV30 to TRBJ1-1. The germline V gene encodes CDR1 GTSNPN and CDR2 SVGIG (reference sequence). This CDR3 is 13 amino acids long. The CDR3 is CAWRAQSNTEAFF.

The V call is TRBV28, the J call TRBJ1-5. The CDR3 runs to 16 residues. Germline V gene lookup returns CDR1 MDHEN and CDR2 SYDVKM. CDR3 sequence: CASSHQETTSNQPQHF.

The V call is TRBV11-2, the J call TRBJ2-1; without DNA, the TCRdb call of TRBD2 cannot be checked. The CDR3 covers 14 residues. Germline values: CDR1 SGHAT, CDR2 FQNNGV. This CDR3 reads CASSSLRGNNEQFF.

The chain carries TRBV4-2 and TRBJ2-7; TCRdb names TRBD2, which stays unverified in the absence of DNA. This CDR3 contains 19 residues. CDR1 and CDR2 from the germline V gene are LGHNA and YNFKEQ. CDR3: CASSHGPIHDSGLPYEQYF.

V gene TRBV11-2 combines with J gene TRBJ2-7. Germline assignment: CDR1 SGHAT and CDR2 FQNNGV. The CDR3 is 13 residues long. CDR3 loop: CASSSYRAYEQYF. Full variable domain (remainder filled in from reference TRBV11-2 and TRBJ2-7): EAGVAQSPRYKIIEKRQSVAFWCNPISGHATLYWYQQILGQGPKLLIQFQNNGVVDDSQLPKDRFSAERLKGVDSTLKIQPAKLEDSAVYLCASSSYRAYEQYFGPGTRLTVT.

This clonotype is medium-sized (0.01 to 0.1%) by frequency. The chain carries TRBV27 and TRBJ2-7; TCRdb reports TRBD2, a call that lacks DNA to check it against. CDR3 length equals 15 residues. Per the germline V gene, CDR1 is MNHEY and CDR2 is SMNVEV (reference sequence). The CDR3 loop is CASSFGGRLSYEQYF.

This clonotype is deemed large by its frequency. This chain joins TRBV7-6 and TRBJ2-7; with no DNA, the TCRdb D assignment of TRBD2 cannot be verified. This CDR3 is 17 amino acids long. Germline lookup yields CDR1 SGHVS and CDR2 FNYEAQ. The CDR3 sequence: CASSLAAGGPPSYEQYF. Full variable domain (rest looked up from reference TRBV7-6 and TRBJ2-7): GAGVSQSPRYKVTKRGQDVALRCDPISGHVSLYWYRQALGQGPEFLTYFNYEAQQDKSGLPNDRFSAERPEGSISTLTIQRTEQRDSAMYRCASSLAAGGPPSYEQYFGPGTRLTVT.

Considering frequency, this clonotype is medium-sized. V gene TRBV7-2 combines with J gene TRBJ2-6; as DNA is missing, the TRBD1 call by TCRdb cannot be tested. CDR1 is SGHTA and CDR2 is FQGNSA in the germline V gene. The length of the CDR3 is 17 residues. CDR3 residues: CASSLETALSGANVLTF.

This clonotype shows up as medium-sized by frequency. The genes are TRBV7-2 and TRBJ1-5; no DNA is available, so the TRBD1 call from TCRdb remains unchecked. The V gene's germline CDR1 is SGHTA and CDR2 FQGNSA. CDR3 length equals 15 residues. The CDR3 here is CASSWGQGSNQPQHF.

This clonotype is labeled medium-sized based on frequency. This chain uses TRBV6-1 with TRBJ2-3; TCRdb's D call of TRBD2 is untestable without DNA. The CDR3 loop spans 17 amino acids. Germline V gives CDR1 MNHNS, CDR2 SASEGT. This CDR3 reads CASSEVDGGHRTDTQYF.

The chain is built from TRBV28 and TRBJ2-2. The CDR3 contains 13 residues. Germline V gives CDR1 MDHEN, CDR2 SYDVKM. The CDR3: CASGVANTGELFF.

This rearrangement joins TRBV12-3 or TRBV12-4 to TRBJ2-1; with no DNA, the TCRdb D assignment of TRBD2 cannot be verified. The CDR3 has 17 amino acids. The CDR3 sequence is CASSSLAGDSMVDEQFF.

Frequency places this clonotype as medium-sized. V is TRBV13 and J is TRBJ2-1; TCRdb indicates TRBD1, and absent DNA this call remains unverified. The germline V gene encodes CDR1 PRHDT and CDR2 FYEKMQ (reference sequence). This CDR3 spans 13 amino acids. CDR3 amino acids: CASSLGLGDEQFF.

This chain uses TRBV2 with TRBJ2-2; the TCRdb call, TRBD1, lacks DNA for checking. Germline assignment: CDR1 SNHLY and CDR2 FYNNEI. The CDR3 totals 13 residues. The CDR3 protein is CASTPEDTGELFF.

By frequency, this clonotype is medium-sized. The chain uses TRBV5-4 and TRBJ2-3; TCRdb names TRBD2, which stays unverified in the absence of DNA. Germline assignment: CDR1 SGHNT and CDR2 YYREEE (reference sequence). The CDR3 consists of 14 residues. CDR3: CASASGGVTDTQYF.

According to its frequency, this clonotype is medium-sized (0.01 to 0.1%). The J gene is TRBJ2-7, the V gene TRBV27. This CDR3 contains 12 residues. Germline V gene lookup returns CDR1 MNHEY and CDR2 SMNVEV (reference sequence). The CDR3 protein is CASSLARTPQYF.